This is a list of T cell receptor beta chains from one sample in a study of cytomegalovirus exposure and HLA in healthy donors. Data came from immunoSEQ multiplex PCR; TCRdb stores just in-frame clones and leaves some out. The sample includes some 170,000 clones, around 85% seen only once; the top ten take under 2.5%. Sequenced input: PBMCs. These receptors originate from a man in his thirties or forties in good health and CMV-seropositive. CDR3s include the opening cysteine and the closing phenylalanine or tryptophan. A D gene is named only where the DNA matches it firmly.

14,NA,TRBV2,TRBJ2-7,CASSEWGGGYEQYF,TGTGCCAGCAGTGAATGGGGGGGCGGGTACGAGCAGTACTTC
15,TRBD1,TRBV5-8,TRBJ2-7,CASSIRDRGRLEQYF,TGTGCCAGCAGCATCCGGGACAGGGGGCGTCTCGAGCAGTACTTC
14,TRBD1,TRBV2,TRBJ1-4,CASRPGQPNEKLFF,TGTGCCAGCAGACCGGGACAGCCTAATGAAAAACTGTTTTTT
16,NA,TRBV5-1,TRBJ1-1,CASSPGPWTLNTEAFF,TGCGCCAGCAGCCCCGGACCCTGGACATTAAACACTGAAGCTTTCTTT
12,NA,TRBV5-4,TRBJ2-1,CASSFTGNEQFF,TGTGCCAGCAGCTTTACGGGGAATGAGCAGTTCTTC
13,NA,TRBV4-3,TRBJ2-5,CASSQDSREAQYF,TGCGCCAGCAGCCAAGATTCGAGGGAGGCCCAGTACTTC
13,NA,TRBV7-2,TRBJ2-1,CASSIGSYNEQFF,TGTGCCAGCAGCATCGGGTCGTACAATGAGCAGTTCTTC
15,TRBD2,TRBV5-1,TRBJ2-3,CASYEVAGSTDTQYF,TGCGCCAGCTATGAGGTAGCGGGGAGCACAGATACGCAGTATTTT
13,TRBD1,TRBV29-1,TRBJ2-4,CSVQQGAAHIQYF,TGCAGCGTTCAACAGGGGGCGGCGCACATTCAGTACTTC
13,NA,TRBV7-9,TRBJ2-5,CASSAPRQETQYF,TGTGCCAGCAGCGCACCTCGGCAAGAGACCCAGTACTTC